The 10 T cell receptor beta chains presented below share a single source sample, sequenced in a study of blood T cell repertoires in COVID-19. Produced via immunoSEQ multiplex PCR; TCRdb's table is partial and in-frame only. The data hold about 170,000 clones, with about 83% observed a single time. Sequencing used peripheral blood. The receptors were gathered from a woman aged 70 to 79 who had recovered from COVID-19.

This chain connects TRBV7-3 to TRBJ1-1, with 8 bases fitting TRBD1. The CDR3 spans 13 residues. The V gene end was trimmed by 4 bases and the J gene end by 4 bases; junction bases not matched to a gene: 2. The germline V gene has CDR1 SGHTA and CDR2 FQGTGA. The CDR3 DNA follows: TGTGCCAGCAGCTGGACAGGGACCACTGAAGCTTTCTTT. Its translation is CASSWTGTTEAFF. Drawing the rest from reference TRBV7-3 and TRBJ1-1, the complete variable domain is GAGVSQTPSNKVTEKGKYVELRCDPISGHTALYWYRQSLGQGPEFLIYFQGTGAADDSGLPNDRFFAVRPEGSVSTLKIQRTERGDSAVYLCASSWTGTTEAFFGQGTRLTVV.

The chain carries TRBV7-3 and TRBJ2-6; the D gene is possibly TRBD1 (6 bases). The CDR3 covers 16 residues. Germline V gene data show CDR1 as SGHTA and CDR2 as FQGTGA. The V end was cut by 4 bases, the J end by 0 bases, with 10 bases between. The CDR3 protein is CASSSGAPSGANVLTF. In nucleotides, the CDR3 is TGTGCCAGCAGCTCAGGGGCACCCTCTGGGGCCAACGTCCTGACTTTC.

In its sample, this clone was seen many times. This chain links TRBV5-6 with TRBJ1-5; D remains unclear. The CDR3 length is 14 residues. V was pared by 0 bases and J by 3 bases, with 7 bases between. Germline values: CDR1 SGHDT, CDR2 YYEEEE. CDR3 nucleotide sequence: TGTGCCAGCAGCTTGGGGCGGCTCAATCAGCCCCAGCATTTT. Protein sequence: CASSLGRLNQPQHF.

The chain has TRBV7-3 and TRBJ2-3; D call uncertain. The CDR3 sequence is 13 residues long. The V end was cut by 2 bases, the J end by 2 bases, with 5 bases between. The germline gives CDR1 SGHTA, CDR2 FQGTGA. This CDR3 reads CASSLDNTDTQYF. DNA of the CDR3: TGTGCCAGCAGCTTAGACAACACAGATACGCAGTATTTT.

The CDR3 here is CSVGWGPQETQYF. The DNA of the CDR3 is TGCAGCGTTGGGTGGGGGCCTCAAGAGACCCAGTACTTC. This chain uses TRBV29-1 with TRBJ2-5, with D tentatively TRBD1 (6 bases). CDR3 size: 13 residues. Germline V CDR1 and CDR2: SQVTM, ANQGSEA. V was clipped by 4 bases and J by 2 bases, with 11 bases between them.

This clone was found a few times. This chain joins TRBV18 and TRBJ1-1; TRBD1 matches 7 bases. The trim removed 6 bases at V and 1 base at J, leaving 8 bases unmatched. The CDR3 is 15 residues long. The germline V gene has CDR1 KGHSH and CDR2 LQKENI. The DNA of the CDR3 is TGTGCCAGCTCTCCCCTGACAGGGCGGAACACTGAAGCTTTCTTT. It is translated as CASSPLTGRNTEAFF.

The sample holds many counts of this clone. This chain connects TRBV20-1 to TRBJ1-1; D gene ambiguous. The CDR3 is 11 amino acids. V lost 1 base and J lost 6, with 6 bases in between. Germline CDR1 is DFQATT and CDR2 is SNEGSKA (reference sequence). The CDR3 spells CSARAAAEAFF. The CDR3, as DNA: TGCAGTGCTAGAGCGGCGGCTGAAGCTTTCTTT.

In this sample, this clone turned up once. The CDR3 loop is CASSYPRGGGGNEQYF. The CDR3 DNA reads as TGTGCCAGCAGTTATCCCCGGGGCGGGGGAGGGAACGAGCAGTACTTC. The chain combines TRBV6-6 with TRBJ2-7; TRBD2 aligns across 7 bases. Germline V gives CDR1 MNHNY, CDR2 SVGAGI (reference sequence). V lost 3 bases and J lost 5; bases outside the gene matches: 13. This CDR3 is built from 16 residues.

This clone has only a few counts. The chain joins TRBV7-2 to TRBJ1-2; 7 nucleotides align to TRBD1. Germline V gives CDR1 SGHTA, CDR2 FQGNSA. This CDR3 spans 15 amino acids. Losses at the gene ends were 0 bases for V and 4 bases for J; bases not matched to a gene: 5. CDR3 loop: CASSLAGTAFYGYTF. DNA for the CDR3: TGTGCCAGCAGCTTAGCTGGGACAGCTTTCTATGGCTACACCTTC. Variable domain in full (rest from reference TRBV7-2 and TRBJ1-2): GAGVSQSPSNKVTEKGKDVELRCDPISGHTALYWYRQSLGQGLEFLIYFQGNSAPDKSGLPSDRFSAERTGGSVSTLTIQRTQQEDSAVYLCASSLAGTAFYGYTFGSGTRLTVV.

The V gene is TRBV19, the J gene TRBJ1-1, with D uncertain. Germline V gives CDR1 LNHDA, CDR2 SQIVND (reference sequence). V lost 3 bases, J lost 3 bases, and 8 bases lay in between. The CDR3 has 13 amino acids. This CDR3 reads CASSIREYTEAFF. The CDR3 coding sequence is TGTGCCAGTAGTATCCGGGAATACACTGAAGCTTTCTTT.